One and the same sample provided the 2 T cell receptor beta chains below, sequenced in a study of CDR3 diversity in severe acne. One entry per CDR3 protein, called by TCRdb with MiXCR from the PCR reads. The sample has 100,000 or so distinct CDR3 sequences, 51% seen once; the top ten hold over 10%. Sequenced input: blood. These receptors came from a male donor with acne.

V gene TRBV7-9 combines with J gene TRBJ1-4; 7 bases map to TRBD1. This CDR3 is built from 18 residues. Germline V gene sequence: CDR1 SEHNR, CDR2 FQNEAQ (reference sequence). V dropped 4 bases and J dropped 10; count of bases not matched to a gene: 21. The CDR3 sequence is CASSSPRDRQSLKRKLFF. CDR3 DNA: TGTGCCAGCAGCTCGCCCCGGGACAGACAATCACTCAAGCGAAAACTGTTTTTT.

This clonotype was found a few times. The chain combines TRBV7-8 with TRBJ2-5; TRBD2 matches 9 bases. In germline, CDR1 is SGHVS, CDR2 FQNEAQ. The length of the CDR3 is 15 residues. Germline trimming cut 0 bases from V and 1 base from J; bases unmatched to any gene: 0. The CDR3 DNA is TGTGCCAGCAGCTTAGCACTAGCGGGCCAAGAGACCCAGTACTTC. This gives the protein CASSLALAGQETQYF.